Listed below are T cell receptor beta chains from one sample, sequenced in a study of shared clonotypes between healthy human individuals. The protocol was immunoSEQ multiplex PCR, while the TCRdb copy is restricted to in-frame clones and leaves out a portion. The sample yields around 1.9 million clones, more than 85% seen once. Material for sequencing was naive CD8+ T cells from PBMCs. All receptors derive from a man aged 18 to 30 in good health. Some clones in this sample may be carry-over from other donors' samples. Each CDR3 is given with its conserved first and last residue. D genes are given only for firm matches. Some rows mark clone size as missing; the rest say once, few, many or name a class of expanded clone.

J	D	V	size	CDR3	DNA
TRBJ1-2	-	TRBV28	-	CASNNDGYYGYTF	TGTGCCAGCAATAACGACGGGTACTATGGCTACACCTTC
TRBJ1-5	-	TRBV21-1	-	CASSKVEVQPQHF	TGTGCCAGCAGCAAAGTTGAGGTTCAGCCCCAGCATTTT
TRBJ2-7	-	TRBV14	-	CASSPSRVLDEQYF	TGTGCCAGCAGCCCCAGTAGGGTATTGGACGAGCAGTACTTC
TRBJ2-7	-	TRBV29-1	-	CSFYTPGLDYEQYF	TGCAGCTTTTACACACCGGGACTGGACTACGAGCAGTACTTC
TRBJ2-3	-	TRBV30	-	CAWSKRVNTDTQYF	TGTGCCTGGAGTAAGCGGGTTAACACAGATACGCAGTATTTT
TRBJ2-1	-	TRBV15	once	CATSRDSGAGPSYNEQFF	TGTGCCACCAGCAGAGATTCGGGGGCTGGCCCCTCCTACAATGAGCAGTTCTTC
TRBJ1-1	-	TRBV6-6	few	CASSHMNTEAFF	TGTGCCAGCAGTCATATGAACACTGAAGCTTTCTTT
TRBJ1-1	-	TRBV27	-	CASSLSGPNEAFF	TGTGCCAGCAGTTTGAGCGGGCCCAATGAAGCTTTCTTT
TRBJ2-5	TRBD1	TRBV9	-	CASSVGGQGTGETQYF	TGTGCCAGCAGCGTAGGGGGACAGGGGACGGGAGAGACCCAGTACTTC
TRBJ2-5	-	TRBV7-9	-	CASRRVGLTGTATQETQYF	TGTGCCAGCAGACGCGTGGGACTTACCGGGACAGCTACTCAAGAGACCCAGTACTTC
TRBJ2-5	TRBD1	TRBV27	-	CASSYTGGPRETQYF	TGTGCCAGCAGCTATACAGGGGGGCCCCGAGAGACCCAGTACTTC
TRBJ1-2	-	TRBV2	-	CASTYSGQLNYGYTF	TGTGCCAGCACTTACTCTGGACAGTTAAACTATGGCTACACCTTC
TRBJ2-7	TRBD1	TRBV9	-	CASSTGDSYEQYF	TGTGCCAGCAGCACAGGGGACTCCTACGAGCAGTACTTC
TRBJ1-4	-	TRBV18	-	CASSPEVTNEKLFF	TGTGCCAGCTCACCGGAGGTAACTAATGAAAAACTGTTTTTT
TRBJ1-2	-	TRBV5-5	-	CASSLSVPNYGYTF	TGTGCCAGCAGCTTGTCAGTTCCTAACTATGGCTACACCTTC
TRBJ1-1	-	TRBV5-1	-	CASSLVGRNTEAFF	TGCGCCAGCAGCTTGGTCGGCAGGAACACTGAAGCTTTCTTT
TRBJ1-3	-	TRBV28	-	CASNQPRAKPGNTIYF	TGTGCCAGCAATCAACCCCGGGCCAAACCTGGAAACACCATATATTTT
TRBJ2-7	-	TRBV5-6	once	CASSSFPYEQYF	TGTGCCAGCAGCTCCTTCCCCTACGAGCAGTACTTC
TRBJ1-1	-	TRBV5-1	few	CASSLGTRLPGHTEAFF	TGCGCCAGCAGCTTGGGGACCCGACTGCCAGGGCACACTGAAGCTTTCTTT
TRBJ2-7	TRBD2	TRBV4-1	-	CASSPEGPGGSYEQYF	TGCGCCAGCAGCCCCGAGGGGCCGGGGGGCTCCTACGAGCAGTACTTC
TRBJ2-1	-	TRBV9	-	CASSSAARGGYNEQFF	TGTGCCAGCAGCAGCGCGGCCAGGGGGGGATACAATGAGCAGTTCTTC
TRBJ2-3	-	TRBV11-2	-	CASSLVPGFHTDTQYF	TGTGCCAGCAGCTTAGTTCCGGGATTCCACACAGATACGCAGTATTTT
TRBJ2-2	-	TRBV11-2	-	CASSPRASNTGELFF	TGTGCCAGCAGCCCGCGGGCATCGAACACCGGGGAGCTGTTTTTT
TRBJ1-1	-	TRBV5-5	-	CASSLDGNMNTEAFF	TGTGCCAGCAGCTTGGATGGCAACATGAACACTGAAGCTTTCTTT
TRBJ2-3	-	TRBV5-1	-	CASSLVRGGTDTQYF	TGCGCCAGCAGCTTGGTGAGGGGAGGCACAGATACGCAGTATTTT
TRBJ2-7	-	TRBV29-1	-	CSVVSENYEQYF	TGCAGCGTTGTTTCGGAGAACTACGAGCAGTACTTC
TRBJ2-1	-	TRBV27	-	CASSLRDERNEQFF	TGTGCCAGCAGTTTAAGGGACGAACGCAATGAGCAGTTCTTC
TRBJ1-3	-	TRBV7-9	-	CASNPGQSGNTIYF	TGTGCCAGCAACCCTGGACAGTCTGGAAACACCATATATTTT
TRBJ2-3	-	TRBV27	-	CASSYAGISDTQYF	TGTGCCAGCAGTTACGCAGGGATCTCAGATACGCAGTATTTT
TRBJ2-1	-	TRBV6-5	-	CASSYSRGSSYNEQFF	TGTGCCAGCAGTTACTCGCGCGGTAGCTCCTACAATGAGCAGTTCTTC
TRBJ2-5	-	TRBV15	-	CATSRVLKETQYF	TGTGCCACCAGCAGAGTCCTCAAAGAGACCCAGTACTTC
TRBJ1-1	-	TRBV25-1	-	CASSESEELNTEAFF	TGTGCCAGCAGTGAATCCGAGGAGTTGAACACTGAAGCTTTCTTT
TRBJ2-1	-	TRBV19	-	CASGAVNSYNEQFF	TGTGCCAGCGGGGCGGTGAACTCCTACAATGAGCAGTTCTTC
TRBJ1-2	-	TRBV4-1	-	CASSQVGGFSGYTF	TGCGCCAGCAGCCAAGTGGGGGGCTTTTCCGGCTACACCTTC
TRBJ2-1	-	TRBV11-2	-	CASSPAGTLYNEQFF	TGTGCCAGCAGCCCGGCCGGGACTTTGTACAATGAGCAGTTCTTC